This paragraph reports one TCR beta chain. The antigen is not known. The data were obtained in a study of CXCR3-negative and CXCR3-positive naive CD8 T cells. Germline V gene sequence: CDR1 SEHNR, CDR2 FQNEAQ (reference sequence). There are 14 residues in the CDR3. Study results and limitations: For memory CD8+ cells diversity was much lower, but both naive subsets had comparably high diversity. Higher TRB CDR3 hydrophobicity marked CXCR3-positive naive cells relative to CXCR3-negative naive cells.

Among CD8+ T cells, naive ones were CD45RO-CCR7+CD27+CD95-. UMI-tagged TRB cDNA libraries were built via 5' RACE. TCRdb re-called the 5' RACE reads, yielding one record per CDR3 amino acid sequence without DNA. This repertoire comprises some 130,000 distinct CDR3 sequences; its ten largest clones make up about 0.44%. Sequenced sample: naive CXCR3- CD8+ T cells from blood. Subset defined: CD45RO-CCR7+CD27+CD95- naive CD8+ T cells lacking CXCR3 (TNR3-). The chain combines TRBV7-9 with TRBJ2-1; TCRdb lists TRBD2, though no DNA is available to test this call. This clonotype was obtained from a human donor in good health. Some clones in this sample may be carry-over from other donors' samples. CDR3 protein: CASSSTGLSNEQFF.